This is a list of T cell receptor beta chains from one sample in a study of blood T cell repertoires in COVID-19. Method: immunoSEQ multiplex PCR; TCRdb's copy keeps in-frame clones and lacks some. The sample shows about 350,000 clones, roughly nine tenths of them seen only once. Material: peripheral blood. The receptors were gathered from a woman aged 60 to 75 with COVID-19, enrolled during active disease. Both conserved end residues are trimmed from each CDR3. A clone size is listed for some rows: how often the clone was seen (once, few, many), or a class if it is expanded.

size: NA
J: TRBJ2-2
V: TRBV7-2
CDR3: ASSLAAGLRGGELF

size: NA
J: TRBJ2-7
V: TRBV7-2
CDR3: ASSLDVHYEQY

size: NA
J: TRBJ2-5
V: TRBV5-6
CDR3: ASSYGQVLQETQY

size: NA
J: TRBJ1-2
V: TRBV6-2/TRBV6-3
CDR3: ASSPGGGYT

size: NA
J: TRBJ2-1
V: TRBV19
CDR3: ASSEQVLSYNEQF

size: NA
J: TRBJ1-1
V: TRBV7-9
CDR3: ASSLRTGAEAF

size: NA
J: TRBJ1-4
V: TRBV5-1
CDR3: ASSLTAGKEKLF

size: NA
J: TRBJ1-2
V: TRBV3-1/TRBV3-2
CDR3: ASSLEGTGSNYGYT

size: few
J: TRBJ2-7
V: TRBV19
CDR3: ASMGQPYEQY

size: NA
J: TRBJ1-5
V: TRBV18
CDR3: ASSPSIRGNQPQH

size: NA
J: TRBJ2-1
V: TRBV5-1
CDR3: ASSLSRGNEQF

size: NA
J: TRBJ1-4
V: TRBV29-1
CDR3: SVSPGGNEKLF

size: NA
J: TRBJ1-2
V: TRBV5-5
CDR3: ASSLDRGQNYGYT

size: NA
J: TRBJ1-1
V: TRBV3-1/TRBV3-2
CDR3: ASSQDLQGAAF

size: NA
J: TRBJ2-1
V: TRBV14
CDR3: ASSPWTSGAMLGEQF

size: NA
J: TRBJ1-6
V: TRBV10-3
CDR3: AISASARTGNSPLH

size: NA
J: TRBJ1-5
V: TRBV19
CDR3: ASRGQGLGLIQPQH

size: once
J: TRBJ1-2
V: TRBV6-5
CDR3: ASSYQGLGGYT

size: NA
J: TRBJ1-6
V: TRBV12-3/TRBV12-4
CDR3: ASSWENSPLH

size: once
J: TRBJ1-3
V: TRBV7-2
CDR3: ASSPLQVTSGNTIY

size: few
J: TRBJ1-5
V: TRBV27
CDR3: ASRSTGAGQPQH

size: NA
J: TRBJ1-1
V: TRBV4-1
CDR3: ASSQVTVNTEAF

size: NA
J: TRBJ2-6
V: TRBV18
CDR3: ASSPYQGQGAGANVLT

size: NA
J: TRBJ1-6
V: TRBV4-2
CDR3: ASSQGNQGAYSPLH

size: NA
J: TRBJ1-1
V: TRBV27
CDR3: ASSPVAGNTEAF

size: NA
J: TRBJ2-4
V: TRBV3-1/TRBV3-2
CDR3: ASSPLPGKDVNIQY

size: once
J: TRBJ2-5
V: TRBV2
CDR3: ASTQMSGGETQY

size: once
J: TRBJ1-5
V: TRBV5-5
CDR3: ASSPEHNQPQH

size: NA
J: TRBJ2-2
V: TRBV5-1
CDR3: ASSTGTSGGRGAGELF

size: NA
J: TRBJ1-1
V: TRBV9
CDR3: ASSAARGMNTEAF

size: NA
J: TRBJ2-7
V: TRBV19
CDR3: ASSTPGQGSGEQY

size: many
J: TRBJ1-5
V: TRBV6-5
CDR3: ASSDRGYSNQPQH

size: NA
J: TRBJ2-1
V: TRBV27
CDR3: ASSLYPPVTGFVGIEQF